This T cell receptor (beta chain) was identified during a study of early stage breast cancer tumors. Clones were sequenced by immunoSEQ multiplex PCR, and TCRdb holds only the in-frame ones, with some missing. The sample holds approximately 11,000 clones, about 78% seen once. The CDR3 consists of 13 residues. Per the germline V gene, CDR1 is SGHRS and CDR2 is YFSETQ. The V segment lost 3 bases and the J segment 6 bases; nucleotides outside the gene matches: 0. The receptor's source is a person aged 35-49 years with breast cancer. Sequencing was done on a sample of breast tumor tissue. The chain joins TRBV5-1 to TRBJ2-7, with 13 bases that match TRBD2. The CDR3 loop is CASSWTSGSEQYF. For the CDR3, the DNA is TGCGCCAGCAGCTGGACTAGCGGGAGCGAGCAGTACTTC.